Reported below is one T cell receptor beta chain. Its antigen specificity is not known. No base qualities exist here, and no much larger clone lies one base off it. TCRbeta CDR3 regions were amplified from genomic DNA by means of the immunoSEQ Assay, a bias-controlled multiplex PCR. In the original analysis: Within the assay, amplification of reference gene primers was used to estimate how many nucleated cells each sample contained. To quantify the absolute abundance of each unique TCRbeta CDR3 rearrangement, sequence reads were collapsed and filtered. Productive Simpson clonality was computed per sample as the square root of Simpson's diversity index over productive rearrangements. Entries here come from immuneACCESS through TCRdb and include only in-frame sequences with V and J called. Some clones fail to appear in such tables; in the studies checked, an unresolved V gene covers under half of the shortfall, and the cause of the remainder is unknown. The V and J calls and clone size are taken from that table; D and trimming were inferred from the DNA. The sample includes roughly 170,000 clones, with roughly 80% observed a single time. The ten most abundant clones make up 5.6% of the sample.

These data originate in a study of blood T cell repertoires in COVID-19 (dated by TCRdb to about 2020). About the investigation overall: Samples from collaborators originated in the United States, Italy and Spain and spanned both the acute and convalescent phases of COVID-19. The material from the prospective study consisted of cDNA or gDNA derived from T cells, B-cell-depleted T cells, or PBMCs. Deeply sampled blood TCRbeta repertoires from subjects exposed to, actively infected with, or recovered from COVID-19 were included in the dataset. The repertoires were released in a freely available public database meant as a resource for research on the immune response to SARS-CoV-2. The samples were drawn from two sources: the first 160 participants of the ongoing ImmuneRACE study, and 1,000 to 1,500 subjects contributed by 6 global collaborators. The sample metadata nearly always contained a de-identified subject ID, COVID-19 status, age in years and sex. Where available, HLA class I and class II types were obtained from metadata supplied by the sample provider rather than from assay-based typing.

The CDR3 spans 16 residues, from the cysteine through the phenylalanine. The kept DNA is CDR3 alone, 48 bases in frame from the first base. Trimming accounts for 5 bases at V and 4 bases at J, while the number of junction bases matched to no gene is 11. In the germline V gene, CDR1 corresponds to SGHTA and CDR2 to FQGNSA. In the prospective study, participants were roughly 18 to 100 years old, resided in about two dozen geographic areas of the United States, and were enrolled through a virtual design. Cohort assignment in the prospective study relied on participant-reported clinical history from a screening survey and a study questionnaire. In the prospective study, whole blood, serum and a nasopharyngeal or oropharyngeal swab were collected from each participant by mobile phlebotomists. Prospective study participants could optionally give additional blood draws and questionnaires over an approximately two-month period. Before DNA extraction, prospective study blood samples were shipped either frozen or at room temperature.

The paper's findings and limits, for the study overall: The quantity of clinical and demographic metadata differed by source and by participant and was supplied without curation.

The sequenced sample consisted of PBMCs or T cells enriched from blood (not recorded which). This TCR was sampled from a woman between 40 and 50 years old with acute COVID-19. The chain links TRBV7-2 with TRBJ1-2; 9 bases in between match TRBD1. The DNA sequence is as follows: TGTGCCAGCAGCCGGTCGGTGGACAGGGGTGGCTATGGCTACACCTTC. It translates to CASSRSVDRGGYGYTF.